Presented here are 2 T cell receptor beta chains from one specimen sequenced in a study of cytomegalovirus exposure and HLA in healthy donors. The table came from immunoSEQ multiplex PCR; TCRdb's copy has only in-frame clones and leaves some out. The sample yields about 200,000 clones, around 90% seen once. The material sequenced was PBMCs. The source is a young woman in good health and CMV-seropositive.

V and J are TRBV4-1 and TRBJ2-7, with D possibly matching TRBD1 (6 bases). This CDR3 is 22 amino acids long. Germline CDR1 reads MGHRA; CDR2 reads YSYEKL. Trimming took 3 bases from V and 0 from J, leaving 33 bases between them. CDR3 in amino acids: CASSQIGRHAGTKDFYSYEQYF. In nucleotides, the CDR3 is TGCGCCAGCAGCCAGATTGGGCGTCATGCCGGGACAAAGGATTTCTACTCCTACGAGCAGTACTTC.

J is TRBJ1-5 and V is TRBV28; possibly TRBD1 for D (5 bases). V was cut by 6 bases and J by 7 bases, with 16 bases left in between. This CDR3 has 14 residues. Germline V gene data show CDR1 as MDHEN and CDR2 as SYDVKM. The CDR3 is CASRTPGFPQPQHF. CDR3 DNA sequence: TGTGCCAGCAGGACCCCAGGGTTCCCCCAGCCCCAGCATTTT. Looking up the rest from reference TRBV28 and TRBJ1-5 gives the full variable domain: DVKVTQSSRYLVKRTGEKVFLECVQDMDHENMFWYRQDPGLGLRLIYFSYDVKMKEKGDIPEGYSVSREKKERFSLILESASTNQTSMYLCASRTPGFPQPQHFGDGTRLSIL.